Listed here is a single T cell receptor beta chain. Measured with immunoSEQ multiplex PCR; TCRdb has only the in-frame clones, and not every one. The sample comprises 100,000 to 150,000 clones, around nine tenths of which are singletons, and about 2.6% rests with the top ten. Trimming pared 6 bases from V and 5 bases from J, leaving 23 bases between. This CDR3 contains 16 residues. CDR1 is SGDLS and CDR2 is YYNGEE in the germline V gene. The record originates from a study of control samples from healthy donors and cancer patients. The sequence came from a man aged 18 to 30 in good health. This chain joins TRBV9 and TRBJ2-5; TRBD2 is a possible D gene (6 bases). The sample taken for sequencing was blood. The CDR3 nucleotides read TGTGCCAGCACCCCTGGGAGGTTGGACCTCGAGGAGACCCAGTACTTC. Its protein product is CASTPGRLDLEETQYF. Looking up the rest from reference TRBV9 and TRBJ2-5 gives the full variable domain: DSGVTQTPKHLITATGQRVTLRCSPRSGDLSVYWYQQSLDQGLQFLIQYYNGEERAKGNILERFSAQQFPDLHSELNLSSLELGDSALYFCASTPGRLDLEETQYFGPGTRLLVL.